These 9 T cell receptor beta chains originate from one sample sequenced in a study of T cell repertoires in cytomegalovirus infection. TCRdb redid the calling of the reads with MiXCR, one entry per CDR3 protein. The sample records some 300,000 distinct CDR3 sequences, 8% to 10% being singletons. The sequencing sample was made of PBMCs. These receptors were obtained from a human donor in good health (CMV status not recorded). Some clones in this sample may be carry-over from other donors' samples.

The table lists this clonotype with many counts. DNA of the CDR3: TGTGCCAGCATAGTCGCTGAAGCTTTCTTT. Translation: CASIVAEAFF. The chain uses TRBV2 and TRBJ1-1; D not resolved. With 7 bases removed from V and 6 bases from J, the gap between germline ends came to 6 bases. Germline CDR1 SNHLY, CDR2 FYNNEI. CDR3 size: 10 residues.

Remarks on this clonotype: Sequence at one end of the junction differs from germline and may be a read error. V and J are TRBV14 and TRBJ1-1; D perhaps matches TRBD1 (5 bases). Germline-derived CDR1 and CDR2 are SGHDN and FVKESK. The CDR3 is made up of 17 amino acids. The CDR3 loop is CASSHLGRGWGNPEAFF. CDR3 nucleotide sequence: TGTGCCAGCAGCCACCTAGGGAGGGGATGGGGGAACCCTGAAGCTTTCTTT.

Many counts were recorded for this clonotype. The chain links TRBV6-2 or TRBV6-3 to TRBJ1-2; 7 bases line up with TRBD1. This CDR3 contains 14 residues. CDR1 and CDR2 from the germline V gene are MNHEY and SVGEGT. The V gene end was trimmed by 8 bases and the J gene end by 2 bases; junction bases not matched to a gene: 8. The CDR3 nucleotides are TGTGCCAGCCAAGATCCGGGACAGAACTATGGCTACACCTTC. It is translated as CASQDPGQNYGYTF.

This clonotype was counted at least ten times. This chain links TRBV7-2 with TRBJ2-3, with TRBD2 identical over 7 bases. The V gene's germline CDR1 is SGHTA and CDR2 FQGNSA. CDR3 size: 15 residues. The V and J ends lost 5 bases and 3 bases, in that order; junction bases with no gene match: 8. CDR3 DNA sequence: TGTGCCAGCAGCGTCGTCACACTAGCGACAGATACGCAGTATTTT. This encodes CASSVVTLATDTQYF.

The DNA for the CDR3 is TGCAGCGTAGGGGGGCAGACCACAGATACGCAGTATTTT. Amino acid sequence: CSVGGQTTDTQYF. This rearrangement joins TRBV29-1 to TRBJ2-3; D is possibly TRBD1 or TRBD2 (6 bases each). This CDR3 is 13 amino acids long. CDR1 and CDR2 from the germline V gene are SQVTM and ANQGSEA. V was shortened by 6 bases and J by 2 bases, with 12 bases between the two germline ends.

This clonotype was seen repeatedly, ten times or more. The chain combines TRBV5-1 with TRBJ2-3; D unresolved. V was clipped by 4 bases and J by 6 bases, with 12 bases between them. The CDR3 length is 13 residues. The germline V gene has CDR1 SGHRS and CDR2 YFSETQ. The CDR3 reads CASSNSVGDTQYF. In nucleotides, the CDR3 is TGCGCCAGCAGCAACTCGGTCGGGGATACGCAGTATTTT.

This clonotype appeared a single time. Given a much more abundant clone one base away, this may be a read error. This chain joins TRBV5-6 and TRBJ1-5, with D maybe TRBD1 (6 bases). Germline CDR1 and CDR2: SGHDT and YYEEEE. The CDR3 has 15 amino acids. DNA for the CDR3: TGTGGCAGCAGCTGGGGACATTTTAACAATCAGCCCCAGCATTTT. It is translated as CGSSWGHFNNQPQHF. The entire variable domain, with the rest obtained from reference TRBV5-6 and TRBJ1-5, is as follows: DAGVTQSPTHLIKTRGQQVTLRCSPKSGHDTVSWYQQALGQGPQFIFQYYEEEERQRGNFPDRFSGHQFPNYSSELNVNALLLGDSALYLCGSSWGHFNNQPQHFGDGTRLSIL.

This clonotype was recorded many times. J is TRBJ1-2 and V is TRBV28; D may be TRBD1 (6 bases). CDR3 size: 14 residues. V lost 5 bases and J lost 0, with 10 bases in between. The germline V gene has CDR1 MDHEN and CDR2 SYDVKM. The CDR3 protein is CASSPGTTNYGYTF. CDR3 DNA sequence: TGTGCCAGCAGTCCCGGGACAACTAACTATGGCTACACCTTC.

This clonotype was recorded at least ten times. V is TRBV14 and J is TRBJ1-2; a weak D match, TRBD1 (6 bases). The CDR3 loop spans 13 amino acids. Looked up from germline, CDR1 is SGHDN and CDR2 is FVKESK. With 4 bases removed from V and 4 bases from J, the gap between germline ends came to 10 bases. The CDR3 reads CASSPMGAYGYTF. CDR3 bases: TGTGCCAGCAGCCCAATGGGGGCCTATGGCTACACCTTC. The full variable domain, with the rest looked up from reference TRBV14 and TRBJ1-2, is EAGVTQFPSHSVIEKGQTVTLRCDPISGHDNLYWYRRVMGKEIKFLLHFVKESKQDESGMPNNRFLAERTGGTYSTLKVQPAELEDSGVYFCASSPMGAYGYTFGSGTRLTVV.